A single sample is the source of the 18 T cell receptor beta chains below, sequenced in a study of blood T cell repertoires in COVID-19. Repertoires were generated with immunoSEQ multiplex PCR, while TCRdb's copy carries only in-frame clones and drops some. The data show 150,000 or so clones, 75% to 90% seen once. The specimen was peripheral blood. The receptors derive from a man aged 18 to 35 with COVID-19, enrolled during active disease.

The chain couples TRBV6-6 to TRBJ2-1, with 10 bases aligning to TRBD2. The V gene end was trimmed by 4 bases and the J gene end by 4 bases; junction bases not matched to a gene: 1. Looked up from germline, CDR1 is MNHNY and CDR2 is SVGAGI (reference sequence). This CDR3 comprises 14 residues. Here the CDR3 DNA reads TGTGCCAGCAGTTTACTAGCGGGATACAATGAGCAGTTCTTC. The encoded protein is CASSLLAGYNEQFF.

This clone occurred a few times. The V gene is TRBV24-1, the J gene TRBJ2-5, with TRBD1 matching over 7 bases. J gave up 4 bases and V 0 bases, and 1 base lay outside the gene matches. The germline CDR1 and CDR2 sequences are KGHDR and SFDVKD. The CDR3 runs to 14 residues. CDR3 bases: TGTGCCACCAGTGATTTGGACAGGGCAGAGACCCAGTACTTC. Its translation: CATSDLDRAETQYF.

This clone was detected only a few times. The chain carries TRBV19 and TRBJ2-7; possibly TRBD2 for D (6 bases). V lost 5 bases to trimming and J lost 0 bases, with 8 bases between them. CDR1 is LNHDA and CDR2 is SQIVND in the germline V gene (reference sequence). There are 13 residues in the CDR3. The CDR3 sequence is CASSPGLSYEQYF. The CDR3 DNA sequence: TGTGCCAGTAGTCCGGGACTCTCCTACGAGCAGTACTTC.

Regarding this clone: In the same sample, other DNA sequences code for this CDR3. The gene calls are TRBV24-1 and TRBJ1-5, with D perhaps matching TRBD1 (5 bases). The V gene's germline CDR1 is KGHDR and CDR2 SFDVKD. The CDR3 totals 15 residues. Trimming removed 2 bases from V and 2 bases from J, with 9 bases in between. The CDR3 DNA is TGTGCCACCAGTGATTCGGGGGTAGGCAATCAGCCCCAGCATTTT. It is translated as CATSDSGVGNQPQHF.

The genes are TRBV15 and TRBJ2-5; weak D call: TRBD2 (5 bases). CDR1 and CDR2 from the germline V gene are LNHNV and YYDKDF (reference sequence). Trimming took 1 base from V and 6 from J, leaving 15 bases between them. The length of the CDR3 is 15 residues. CDR3 sequence: CATSRAALAGKTQYF. As DNA, the CDR3 is TGTGCCACCAGCAGAGCCGCTCTAGCAGGCAAGACCCAGTACTTC.

The chain uses TRBV28 and TRBJ2-2; TRBD1 matches at 7 bases. After removal of 6 bases from V and 6 bases from J, the junction contained 4 bases not matched to a gene. CDR1 and CDR2 from the germline V gene are MDHEN and SYDVKM. The CDR3 extends over 13 amino acids. The CDR3, as DNA: TGTGCCAGCAGCACGACAGGGCCCGGGGAGCTGTTTTTT. Amino acids: CASSTTGPGELFF.

The rearrangement joins TRBV30 to TRBJ2-7; a possible D gene is TRBD1 (6 bases). The length of the CDR3 is 13 residues. Per the germline V gene, CDR1 is GTSNPN and CDR2 is SVGIG (reference sequence). V lost 5 bases and J 0 bases, leaving 11 bases between the germline ends. CDR3 region: CAWAGARSYEQYF. CDR3 bases: TGTGCCTGGGCAGGGGCGCGCTCCTACGAGCAGTACTTC.

The chain carries TRBV27 and TRBJ2-3; D gene ambiguous. The CDR3 runs 12 residues. Germline-derived CDR1 and CDR2 are MNHEY and SMNVEV (reference sequence). V lost 5 bases, J lost 6 bases, and 9 bases lay in between. CDR3: CASSRPRDTQYF. The CDR3 nucleotides read TGTGCCAGCAGTCGCCCCAGGGATACGCAGTATTTT.

The J gene is TRBJ2-1, the V gene TRBV5-6, with D maybe TRBD2 (6 bases). The CDR3 is 14 amino acids. The V end was cut by 2 bases, the J end by 10 bases, with 16 bases between. Germline loops: CDR1 SGHDT, CDR2 YYEEEE. In DNA, the CDR3 is TGTGCCAGCAGCTTAGGGGTCGGGAGCGGCGAGCAGTTCTTC. Its protein is CASSLGVGSGEQFF.

This clone showed up just once. V is TRBV6-4 and J is TRBJ2-1; possible D gene TRBD2, 6 bases. This CDR3 has 16 residues. Trimming removed 6 bases from V and 1 base from J, with 16 bases in between. CDR1 and CDR2 from the germline V gene are MRHNA and SNTAGT. The CDR3 nucleotides read TGTGCCAGCAGCCGAGACCCCGGGGGATCCTACAATGAGCAGTTCTTC. Translating gives CASSRDPGGSYNEQFF.

This clone was picked up one time. The genes are TRBV15 and TRBJ1-4; 8 bases line up with TRBD1. J was trimmed by 5 bases and V by 0 bases; bases with no gene match: 2. The V gene's germline CDR1 is LNHNV and CDR2 YYDKDF (reference sequence). The CDR3 has 15 residues. This CDR3 reads CATSREGQANEKLFF. The CDR3 region has the DNA TGTGCCACCAGCAGAGAGGGACAGGCCAATGAAAAACTGTTTTTT.

The chain links TRBV7-2 to TRBJ2-7, with 9 bases aligning to TRBD1. The V gene end was trimmed by 5 bases and the J gene end by 3 bases; junction bases not matched to a gene: 5. Germline V CDR1 and CDR2: SGHTA, FQGNSA. The CDR3 runs 14 residues. The CDR3, as DNA: TGTGCCAGCAGCAAACGGGACAGGGACTACGAGCAGTACTTC. Translated: CASSKRDRDYEQYF.

The chain uses TRBV9 and TRBJ1-5, with 9 bases fitting TRBD1. This CDR3 is 14 amino acids long. The germline gives CDR1 SGDLS, CDR2 YYNGEE. V shed 4 bases and J 4 bases; nucleotides not matched to a gene: 3. The CDR3 DNA follows: TGTGCCAGCAGCTATGGGACAGGGAATCAGCCCCAGCATTTT. Protein product: CASSYGTGNQPQHF.

This chain's CDR3 is CASSSKRENYNEQFF. The CDR3, as DNA: TGTGCCAGCAGCTCAAAGCGGGAAAACTACAATGAGCAGTTCTTC. This sequence joins TRBV14 and TRBJ2-1; 7 positions agree with TRBD2. The trim removed 5 bases at V and 3 bases at J, leaving 7 bases unmatched. This CDR3 is 15 amino acids long. CDR1 and CDR2 (germline): SGHDN, FVKESK.

V gene TRBV5-6 combines with J gene TRBJ2-2, with D perhaps TRBD2 (5 bases). Trimming cost V 0 bases and J 6 bases, with 15 bases left between them. CDR1 and CDR2 from the germline V gene are SGHDT and YYEEEE. This CDR3 is 16 amino acids long. The CDR3 DNA is TGTGCCAGCAGCTTGGTATTGTCGACACTAGCCGGGGAGCTGTTTTTT. Its protein product is CASSLVLSTLAGELFF.

By sample share, this clone is medium-sized. The DNA for the CDR3 is TGTGCCAGCAAGATCGGGACTAGCGCCTACGAGCAGTACTTC. It yields the protein CASKIGTSAYEQYF. The chain employs TRBV27 and TRBJ2-7; 10 nucleotides match TRBD2. Germline V gene data show CDR1 as MNHEY and CDR2 as SMNVEV (reference sequence). The CDR3 runs 14 residues. The trim removed 7 bases at V and 2 bases at J, leaving 5 bases unmatched.

This clone came up once. This sequence joins TRBV6-5 and TRBJ2-3; 8 bases line up with TRBD1. CDR3 length: 16 amino acids. J gave up 3 bases and V 2 bases, and 7 bases lay outside the gene matches. Germline V CDR1 and CDR2: MNHEY, SVGAGI. CDR3: CASSYGATGETDTQYF. CDR3 coding DNA: TGTGCCAGCAGTTACGGGGCGACAGGGGAGACAGATACGCAGTATTTT.

The rearrangement joins TRBV15 to TRBJ2-6; D is perhaps TRBD2 (5 bases). This CDR3 comprises 16 residues. Trimming removed 0 bases at V and 0 bases at J, with 6 bases between. From germline, CDR1 is LNHNV and CDR2 YYDKDF (reference sequence). CDR3 in amino acids: CATSRDRGSGANVLTF. The CDR3 DNA sequence: TGTGCCACCAGCAGAGATCGGGGCTCTGGGGCCAACGTCCTGACTTTC. Together with reference TRBV15 and TRBJ2-6, the CDR3 gives the full variable domain: DAMVIQNPRYQVTQFGKPVTLSCSQTLNHNVMYWYQQKSSQAPKLLFHYYDKDFNNEADTPDNFQSRRPNTSFCFLDIRSPGLGDTAMYLCATSRDRGSGANVLTFGAGSRLTVL.